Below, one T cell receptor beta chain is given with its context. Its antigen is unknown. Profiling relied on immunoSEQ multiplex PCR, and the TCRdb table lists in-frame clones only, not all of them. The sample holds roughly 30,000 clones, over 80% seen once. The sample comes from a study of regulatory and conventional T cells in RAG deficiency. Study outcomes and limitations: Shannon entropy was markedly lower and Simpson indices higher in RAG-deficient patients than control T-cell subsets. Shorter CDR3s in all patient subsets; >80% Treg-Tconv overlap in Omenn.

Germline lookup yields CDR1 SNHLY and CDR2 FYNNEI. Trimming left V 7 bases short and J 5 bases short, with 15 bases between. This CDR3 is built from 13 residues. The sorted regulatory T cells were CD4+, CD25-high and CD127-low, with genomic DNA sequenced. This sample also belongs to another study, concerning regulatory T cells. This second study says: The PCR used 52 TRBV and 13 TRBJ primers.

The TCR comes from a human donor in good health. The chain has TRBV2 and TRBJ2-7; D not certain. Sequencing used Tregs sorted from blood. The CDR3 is CASIPPPPNEQYF. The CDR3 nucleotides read TGTGCCAGCATTCCCCCGCCTCCGAACGAGCAGTACTTC.